The clone carrying this T cell receptor (beta chain) occurred many times. Each CDR3 protein is one row after TCRdb ran MiXCR on the multiplex PCR reads. The sample holds about 200,000 distinct CDR3 sequences, 25% to 40% seen once. The sample originates from a study of breast tumors, draining lymph nodes, adjacent tissues. Samples came from axillary lymph nodes draining the breast cancer. This TCR was sampled from a female donor with breast cancer. Some clones in this sample may be carry-over from other donors' samples. The material sequenced was axillary lymph node tissue.

CDR3 sequence reads: CASSLQVSSYNEQFF. The CDR3 nucleotides read TGTGCCAGCAGCTTACAGGTTAGCTCCTACAATGAGCAGTTCTTC. The rearrangement links TRBV11-1 to TRBJ2-1; D is uncertain. This CDR3 contains 15 residues. Trimming took 2 bases from V and 0 from J, leaving 8 bases between them. The germline gives CDR1 SGHAT, CDR2 FQDESV (reference sequence). Drawing the rest from reference TRBV11-1 and TRBJ2-1, the complete variable domain is EAEVAQSPRYKITEKSQAVAFWCDPISGHATLYWYRQILGQGPELLVQFQDESVVDDSQLPKDRFSAERLKGVDSTLKIQPAELGDSAMYLCASSLQVSSYNEQFFGPGTRLTVL.